This T cell receptor (beta chain) was profiled in a study of a mutant IDH1 vaccine in newly diagnosed glioma. Study overall: The start of vaccination came 4-6 weeks after radiotherapy alone, or with temozolomide cycles. Patients' prior therapy spanned radiotherapy, temozolomide, or both; most underwent both.

Profiled with immunoSEQ multiplex PCR; TCRdb holds only in-frame clones, not every one. The sample holds about 32,000 clones; over 65% are singletons and the top ten take 11%. The time point: week 35, safety follow-up. In every dose of vaccine, 300 ug of mutant IDH1 20-mer peptide was given alongside topical imiquimod. After removal of 5 bases from V and 2 bases from J, the junction contained 7 bases not matched to a gene. The germline gives CDR1 MNHEY, CDR2 SVGAGI. This CDR3 has 15 residues. This clone was observed once. Antigen: not known. The chain joins TRBV6-5 to TRBJ2-7, with 9 bases aligning to TRBD1. The sequence was collected from a middle-aged woman with glioma. Sequenced here: PBMCs, sampled from a glioma patient whose treatment included an IDH1 peptide vaccine. DNA for the CDR3: TGTGCCAGCAGTAAGAAGACAGGGGGGGCCTACGAGCAGTACTTC. Amino acids: CASSKKTGGAYEQYF.